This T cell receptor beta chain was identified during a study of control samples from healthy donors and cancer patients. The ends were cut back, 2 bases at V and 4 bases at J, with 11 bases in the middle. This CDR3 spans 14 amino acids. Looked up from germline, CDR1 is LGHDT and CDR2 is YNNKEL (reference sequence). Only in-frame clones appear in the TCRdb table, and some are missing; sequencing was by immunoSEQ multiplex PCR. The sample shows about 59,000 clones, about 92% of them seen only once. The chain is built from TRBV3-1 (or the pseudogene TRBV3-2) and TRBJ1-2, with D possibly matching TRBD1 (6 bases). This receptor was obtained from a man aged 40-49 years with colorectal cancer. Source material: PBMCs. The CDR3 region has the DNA TGTGCCAGCAGCCAAATCCTGGGGGCCTATGGCTACACCTTC. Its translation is CASSQILGAYGYTF.